A selection of T cell receptor beta chains follows, all from one sample in a study of identical twins. TCRdb re-called the 5' RACE reads through MiXCR, storing one row per CDR3 protein. This table has about 690,000 distinct CDR3 sequences, 5.5% to 7.5% appearing once. The specimen sequenced was naive T cells sorted from blood. All receptors derive from a man aged 18 to 29 in good health. CDR3s include the opening cysteine and the closing phenylalanine or tryptophan. A D gene is named only where the DNA matches it firmly. Where a row states a size, it is once, few, many or the class of an expanded clone; other rows omit it.

j_call d_call v_call clone_size cdr3_aa cdr3_nt
TRBJ2-7 NA TRBV6-1 many CASRDSYEQYF TGTGCCAGCAGGGACTCCTACGAGCAGTACTTC
TRBJ1-5 NA TRBV6-1 NA CASSNDRDNQPQHF TGTGCCAGCAGCAACGACCGGGACAATCAGCCCCAGCATTTT
TRBJ2-7 NA TRBV5-1 many CASSPGTPTYEQYF TGCGCCAGCAGCCCCGGGACTCCTACCTACGAGCAGTACTTC
TRBJ2-1 NA TRBV4-3 NA CASKKGLANDEQFF TGCGCCAGCAAAAAAGGCCTAGCGAACGATGAGCAGTTCTTC
TRBJ2-3 TRBD2 TRBV20-1 many CSARVASGATDTQYF TGCAGTGCTAGAGTAGCTAGCGGGGCCACAGATACGCAGTATTTT
TRBJ1-4 NA TRBV12-3/TRBV12-4 few CASSLARANEKLFF TGTGCCAGCAGTTTAGCCAGGGCAAATGAAAAACTGTTTTTT
TRBJ2-3 TRBD2 TRBV6-2/TRBV6-3 few CASSYSRLAGTRYAQYF TGTGCCAGCAGTTACTCACGGCTAGCGGGGACAAGATACGCGCAGTATTTT
TRBJ2-5 NA TRBV3-1 NA CASSSTTIGLVQETQYF TGTGCCAGCAGCTCAACGACCATAGGGCTAGTGCAAGAGACCCAGTACTTC
TRBJ2-3 NA TRBV20-1 many CSARSEVTQYF TGCAGTGCTAGATCAGAAGTTACGCAGTATTTT
TRBJ1-5 NA TRBV6-5 many CASSYSEPRGAGSGQPQHF TGTGCCAGCAGTTACTCTGAGCCTCGGGGCGCGGGGTCGGGGCAGCCCCAGCATTTT
TRBJ2-1 TRBD2 TRBV7-9 NA CASSDTSGSVNEQFF TGTGCCAGCAGCGATACTAGCGGGAGCGTGAATGAGCAGTTCTTC
TRBJ2-5 TRBD1 TRBV12-3/TRBV12-4 NA CASSSSQGAEETQYF TGTGCCAGCAGTTCCTCGCAGGGGGCAGAGGAGACCCAGTACTTC